Described below is a single TCR beta chain sequence and its context. Original processing methods: Reference gene primer amplification in the assay estimated nucleated cell counts. Data came from immunoSEQ multiplex PCR; TCRdb stores just in-frame clones and leaves some out. That table supplies the V and J calls and clone size; D and trimming were determined from the DNA. The sample has over 200,000 clones, approximately 81% seen once. This entry belongs to a study of blood T cell repertoires in COVID-19. Study summary: Sample material is recorded as cDNA or gDNA derived from T cells, B-cell-depleted T cells, or PBMCs.

Sequencing was carried out using peripheral blood. This clonotype was sampled from an elderly woman with acute or convalescent COVID-19.

In DNA form, the CDR3 reads TGTGCCAGCAGCGTAGGACAGGGCACGGCCACTGAAGCTTTCTTT. This gives the protein CASSVGQGTATEAFF. This chain connects TRBV9 to TRBJ1-1, with 7 bases identical to TRBD1. Trimming cost V 0 bases and J 4 bases; bases outside gene matches: 6. The CDR3 has 15 amino acids. Germline CDR1 reads SGDLS; CDR2 reads YYNGEE.